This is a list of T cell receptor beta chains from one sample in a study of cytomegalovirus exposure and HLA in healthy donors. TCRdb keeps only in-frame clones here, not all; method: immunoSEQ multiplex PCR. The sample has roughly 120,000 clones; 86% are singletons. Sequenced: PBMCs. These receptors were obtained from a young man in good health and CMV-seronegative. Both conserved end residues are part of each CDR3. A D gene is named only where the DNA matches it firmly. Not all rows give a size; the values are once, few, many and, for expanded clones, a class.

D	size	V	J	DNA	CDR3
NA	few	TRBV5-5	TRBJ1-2	TGTGCCAGCAGCGGCCAGGGGATCTATGGCTACACCTTC	CASSGQGIYGYTF
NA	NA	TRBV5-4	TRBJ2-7	TGTGCCAGCAGCTTGACGGGGAGCTCCTACGAGCAGTACTTC	CASSLTGSSYEQYF
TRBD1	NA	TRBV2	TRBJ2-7	TGTGCCAGCATAATGGAGGACAGGGGTTCCTACGAGCAGTACTTC	CASIMEDRGSYEQYF
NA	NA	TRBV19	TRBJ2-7	TGTGCCAGTAGTCTACAAGGGGGATACGAGCAGTACTTC	CASSLQGGYEQYF
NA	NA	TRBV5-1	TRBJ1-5	TGCGCCAGCAGCTTGGGGGAGGAGAGCAATCAGCCCCAGCATTTT	CASSLGEESNQPQHF
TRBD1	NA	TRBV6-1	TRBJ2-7	TGTGCCAGCAGTGTTGTCAGGGACAGCTACGAGCAGTACTTC	CASSVVRDSYEQYF
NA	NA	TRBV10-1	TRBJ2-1	TGCGCCAGCGGCAGCGATTACAATGAGCAGTTCTTC	CASGSDYNEQFF
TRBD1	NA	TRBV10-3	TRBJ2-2	TGTGCGACTATGGGGGTTAACAGGGGTTGGAACACCGGGGAGCTGTTTTTT	CATMGVNRGWNTGELFF
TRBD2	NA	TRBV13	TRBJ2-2	TGTGCCAGCAGCTTTATGACTAGCGGGGACACCGGGGAGCTGTTTTTT	CASSFMTSGDTGELFF
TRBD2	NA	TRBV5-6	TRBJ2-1	TGTGCCAGCAGATCCGGGGGGAGCTCCTACAATGAGCAGTTCTTC	CASRSGGSSYNEQFF
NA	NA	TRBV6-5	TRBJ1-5	TGTGCCAGCAGGAGGGTTCCCAATCAGCCCCAGCATTTT	CASRRVPNQPQHF
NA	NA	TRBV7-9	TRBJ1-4	TGTGCCAGCAGCCCTAAGTTCTCGGGGAGGGAGGAAAAACTGTTTTTT	CASSPKFSGREEKLFF
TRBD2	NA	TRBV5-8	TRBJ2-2	TGTGCCAGCAGCTTGGAGGTCGGGAGGGCCCCCGGGGAGCTGTTTTTT	CASSLEVGRAPGELFF
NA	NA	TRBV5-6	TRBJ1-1	TGTGCCAGCAGCTTGGGCGCTTCCACTGAAGCTTTCTTT	CASSLGASTEAFF
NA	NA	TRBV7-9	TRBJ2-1	TGTGCCAGCAGCTTTAGCTCGGGGTATAATGAGCAGTTCTTC	CASSFSSGYNEQFF
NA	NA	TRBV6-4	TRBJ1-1	TGTGCCAGCAGTCTCCGGGGGGGGACTGAAGCTTTCTTT	CASSLRGGTEAFF
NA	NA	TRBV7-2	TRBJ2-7	TGTGCCAGCACCGCCGGGTTTGGCCCCTACGAGCAGTACTTC	CASTAGFGPYEQYF
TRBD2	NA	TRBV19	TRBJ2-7	TGTGCCAGTAGCGCCGGGGGGTCATACGAGCAGTACTTC	CASSAGGSYEQYF
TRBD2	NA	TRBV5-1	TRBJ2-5	TGCGCCAGCAGCTCGGCGGGAGAGGTGAGCCCTGAGTACTTC	CASSSAGEVSPEYF
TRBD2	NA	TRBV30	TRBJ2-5	TGTGCCTGGGATGGATCAGCGGGGGGTGGTGAGACCCAGTACTTC	CAWDGSAGGGETQYF
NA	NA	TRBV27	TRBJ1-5	TGTGCCAGCAGTTCGCCGGGTAGTAAGCAGCCCCAGCATTTT	CASSSPGSKQPQHF
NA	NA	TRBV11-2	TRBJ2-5	TGTGCCAGCAGCTTAGTTCGTCGGGAGACCCAGTACTTC	CASSLVRRETQYF
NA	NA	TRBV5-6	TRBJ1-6	TGTGCCAGCAGCTCGGGAGCTTATAATTCACCCCTCCACTTT	CASSSGAYNSPLHF
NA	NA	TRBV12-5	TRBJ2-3	TGTGCTAGTGGAGGCCGGGACTTACAAGGGGCAGATACGCAGTATTTT	CASGGRDLQGADTQYF
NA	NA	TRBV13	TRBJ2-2	TGTGCCAGCAGGACCCGGGGTGACACCGGGGAGCTGTTTTTT	CASRTRGDTGELFF
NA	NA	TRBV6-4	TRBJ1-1	TGTGCCAGCAGCCCATACTCGATTGGGCTATACACTGAAGCTTTCTTT	CASSPYSIGLYTEAFF
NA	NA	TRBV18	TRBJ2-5	TGTGCCAGCTCACCACCGACTGAGGAGACCCAGTACTTC	CASSPPTEETQYF
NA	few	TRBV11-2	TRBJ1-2	TGTGCCAGCAGCTCAGCCGGTACAGTTAACTATGGCTACACCTTC	CASSSAGTVNYGYTF
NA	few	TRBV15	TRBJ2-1	TGTGCCACCAGCACCCCAGGCGGACGGGGTAGGAATGAGCAGTTCTTC	CATSTPGGRGRNEQFF
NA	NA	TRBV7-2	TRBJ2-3	TGTGCCAGCAGCTCCAAAGGGAGTCTCCGCACAGATACGCAGTATTTT	CASSSKGSLRTDTQYF
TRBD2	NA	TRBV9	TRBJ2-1	TGTGCCAGCAGCGTTGAAGCGGGGAGTGACAATGAGCAGTTCTTC	CASSVEAGSDNEQFF
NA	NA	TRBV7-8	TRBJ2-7	TGTGCCAGCAGCTTAGGTGGGACTTCCGACTACGAGCAGTACTTC	CASSLGGTSDYEQYF
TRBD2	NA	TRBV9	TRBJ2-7	TGTGCCAGCAGTGAGCGGGGGGGTCAGGACGAGCAGTACTTC	CASSERGGQDEQYF
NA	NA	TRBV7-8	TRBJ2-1	TGTGCGGTGCAGGACAGTGGATTCAATGAGCAGTTCTTC	CAVQDSGFNEQFF
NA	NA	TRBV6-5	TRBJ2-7	TGTGCCAGCAGAGACGGCGGGACGCCCTCCTACGAGCAGTACTTC	CASRDGGTPSYEQYF
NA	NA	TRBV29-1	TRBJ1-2	TGCAGCGTTGAAGGGAGGGGCCAGTATGGCTACACCTTC	CSVEGRGQYGYTF
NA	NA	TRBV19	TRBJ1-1	TGTGCCAGTAGTATAGCGGCGGGCAGCGGGAACACTGAAGCTTTCTTT	CASSIAAGSGNTEAFF
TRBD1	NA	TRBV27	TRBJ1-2	TGTGCCAGCAGGCTGACAGGGAACTCTCATGGCTACACCTTC	CASRLTGNSHGYTF
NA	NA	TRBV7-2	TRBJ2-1	TGTGCCAGCAGCTTATACCAGGGCGCGCTGTTCTTC	CASSLYQGALFF
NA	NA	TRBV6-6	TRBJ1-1	TGTGCCAGCAGGGAGAGGACTGAAGCTTTCTTT	CASRERTEAFF
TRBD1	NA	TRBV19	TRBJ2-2	TGTGCCAGTACGATAGGAGGACAGGGAGGAGCCGGGGAGCTGTTTTTT	CASTIGGQGGAGELFF
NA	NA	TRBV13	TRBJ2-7	TGTGCCAGCAGCTTAGTCAGGGTGGGTGAGCAGTACTTC	CASSLVRVGEQYF
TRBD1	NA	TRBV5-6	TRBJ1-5	TGTGCCAGCAGCCAGGGGGTTAGTCAGCCCCAGCATTTT	CASSQGVSQPQHF
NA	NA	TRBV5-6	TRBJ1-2	TGTGCCAGCAGCGGAGGTGGACCGAAATATGGCTACACCTTC	CASSGGGPKYGYTF
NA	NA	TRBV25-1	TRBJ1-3	TGTGCCAGCAGTGAATATCGGAGCTCTGGAAACACCATATATTTT	CASSEYRSSGNTIYF
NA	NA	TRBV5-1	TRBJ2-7	TGCGCCAGCAGCTTGGCCTTTCTCGTGGAGCAGTACTTC	CASSLAFLVEQYF
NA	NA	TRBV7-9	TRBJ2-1	TGTGCCAGCAGCTTAACGGGGGTTAGTGATGAGCAGTTCTTC	CASSLTGVSDEQFF
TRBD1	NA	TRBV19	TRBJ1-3	TGTGCCAGTAGTACCCTACCGGGACAGTCTGGAAACACCATATATTTT	CASSTLPGQSGNTIYF
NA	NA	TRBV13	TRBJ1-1	TGTGCCAGCAGCCAGACGGGGAAAAGTACCGAAGCTTTCTTT	CASSQTGKSTEAFF
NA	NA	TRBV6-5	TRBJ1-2	TGTGCCAGCAGAAGGGGGACGGAGAACTATGGCTACACCTTC	CASRRGTENYGYTF
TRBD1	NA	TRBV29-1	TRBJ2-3	TGCAGCGGCTCCGGGACAGGGGGCCCGTCAGATACGCAGTATTTT	CSGSGTGGPSDTQYF
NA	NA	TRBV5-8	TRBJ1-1	TGTGCCAGCAGCCACCGCGGGGGGGGGAGGGAGCGAGCTTTCTTT	CASSHRGGGRERAFF
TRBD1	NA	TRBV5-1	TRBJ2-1	TGCGCCAGCAGCTTGGAAGACAGGGGGGATGAGCAGTTCTTC	CASSLEDRGDEQFF
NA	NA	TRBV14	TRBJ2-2	TGTGCCAGCAGCCAAGATCTTAACATGAGGTCGGACGGGGAGCTGTTTTTT	CASSQDLNMRSDGELFF
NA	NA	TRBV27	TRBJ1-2	TGTGCCAGCAGTTTTCTATCCGGCGGATCGTACTATGGCTACACCTTC	CASSFLSGGSYYGYTF
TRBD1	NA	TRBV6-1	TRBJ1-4	TGTGCCAGCAGTGAAGACAGGGGGCGTGAAAAACTGTTTTTT	CASSEDRGREKLFF
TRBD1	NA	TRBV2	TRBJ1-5	TGTGCCAGCAGTGGGGATCAGGGACAGGGGATTAATCAGCCCCAGCATTTT	CASSGDQGQGINQPQHF
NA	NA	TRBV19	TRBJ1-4	TGTGCCAGTAGTACGAGGACACATGAAAAACTGTTTTTT	CASSTRTHEKLFF